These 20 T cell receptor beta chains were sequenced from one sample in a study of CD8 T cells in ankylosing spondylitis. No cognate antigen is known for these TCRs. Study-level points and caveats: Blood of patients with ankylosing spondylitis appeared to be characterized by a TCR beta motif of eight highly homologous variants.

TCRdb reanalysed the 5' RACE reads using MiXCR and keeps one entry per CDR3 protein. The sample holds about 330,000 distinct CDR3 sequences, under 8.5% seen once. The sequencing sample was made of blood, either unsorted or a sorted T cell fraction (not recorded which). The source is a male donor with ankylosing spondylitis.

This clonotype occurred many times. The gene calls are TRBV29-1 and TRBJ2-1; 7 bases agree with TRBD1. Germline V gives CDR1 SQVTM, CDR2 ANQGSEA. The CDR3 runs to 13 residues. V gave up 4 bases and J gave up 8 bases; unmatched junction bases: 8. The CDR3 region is CSVAPTGSHEQFF. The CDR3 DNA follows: TGCAGCGTTGCCCCGACAGGGTCGCATGAGCAGTTCTTC.

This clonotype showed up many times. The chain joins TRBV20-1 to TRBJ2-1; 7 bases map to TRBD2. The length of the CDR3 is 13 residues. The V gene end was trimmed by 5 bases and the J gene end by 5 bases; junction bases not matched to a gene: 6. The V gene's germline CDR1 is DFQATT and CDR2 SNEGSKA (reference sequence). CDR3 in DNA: TGCAGTGCTCTAGCGGCGCGGAACAATGAGCAGTTCTTC. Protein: CSALAARNNEQFF.

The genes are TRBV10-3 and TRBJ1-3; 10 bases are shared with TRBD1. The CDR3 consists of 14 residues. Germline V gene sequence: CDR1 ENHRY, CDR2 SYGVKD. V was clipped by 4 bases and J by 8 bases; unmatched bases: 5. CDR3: CAISGGTGVDTIYF. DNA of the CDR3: TGTGCCATCAGTGGAGGGACAGGGGTCGACACCATATATTTT.

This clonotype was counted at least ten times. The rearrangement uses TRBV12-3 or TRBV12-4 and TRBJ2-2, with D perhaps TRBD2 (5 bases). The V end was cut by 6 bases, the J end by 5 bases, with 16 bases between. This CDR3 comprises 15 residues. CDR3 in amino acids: CASRPGGVRTGELFF. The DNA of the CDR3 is TGTGCCAGCAGGCCTGGAGGAGTGAGGACCGGGGAGCTGTTTTTT.

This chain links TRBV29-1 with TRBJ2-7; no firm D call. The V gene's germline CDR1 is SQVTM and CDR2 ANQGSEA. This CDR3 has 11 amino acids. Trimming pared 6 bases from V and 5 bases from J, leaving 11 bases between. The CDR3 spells CSVGIADEQYF. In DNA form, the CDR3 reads TGCAGCGTGGGAATAGCCGACGAGCAGTACTTC.

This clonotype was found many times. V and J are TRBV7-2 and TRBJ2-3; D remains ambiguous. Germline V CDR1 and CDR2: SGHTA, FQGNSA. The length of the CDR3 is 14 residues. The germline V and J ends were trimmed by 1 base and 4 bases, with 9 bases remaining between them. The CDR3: CASSLDRASDTQYF. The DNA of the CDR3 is TGTGCCAGCAGCTTAGATAGGGCCTCAGATACGCAGTATTTT.

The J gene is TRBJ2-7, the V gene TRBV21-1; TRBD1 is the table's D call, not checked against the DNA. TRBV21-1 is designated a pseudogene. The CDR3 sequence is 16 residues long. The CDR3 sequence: CASSNIKTGESYEQYF. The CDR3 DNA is TGTGCCAGCAGCAATATAAAGACAGGGGAATCCTACGAGCAGTACTTC.

In DNA, the CDR3 is TGTGCCAGCAGGGCGGGGCGGACAGGGCCCTACGAGCAGTACTTC. Translated, it gives CASRAGRTGPYEQYF. The rearrangement uses TRBV7-2 and TRBJ2-7; 8 bases map to TRBD1. This CDR3 is built from 15 residues. Per the germline V gene, CDR1 is SGHTA and CDR2 is FQGNSA. The V and J ends lost 6 bases and 2 bases, in that order; junction bases with no gene match: 9. Combining the CDR3 with reference TRBV7-2 and TRBJ2-7 gives the whole variable domain GAGVSQSPSNKVTEKGKDVELRCDPISGHTALYWYRQSLGQGLEFLIYFQGNSAPDKSGLPSDRFSAERTGGSVSTLTIQRTQQEDSAVYLCASRAGRTGPYEQYFGPGTRLTVT.

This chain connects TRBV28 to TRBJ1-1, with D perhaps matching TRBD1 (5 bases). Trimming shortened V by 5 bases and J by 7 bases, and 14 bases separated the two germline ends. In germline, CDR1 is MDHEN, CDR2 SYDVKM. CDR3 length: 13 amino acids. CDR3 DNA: TGTGCCAGCAGTGGGGGACCGAGAAATGAAGCTTTCTTT. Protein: CASSGGPRNEAFF.

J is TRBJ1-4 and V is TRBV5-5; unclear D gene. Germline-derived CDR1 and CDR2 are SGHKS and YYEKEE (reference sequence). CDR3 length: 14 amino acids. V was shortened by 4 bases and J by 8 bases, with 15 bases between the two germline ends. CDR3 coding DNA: TGTGCCAGCAGCCTAGGACCCGACGGAGAAAAACTGTTTTTT. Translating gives CASSLGPDGEKLFF.

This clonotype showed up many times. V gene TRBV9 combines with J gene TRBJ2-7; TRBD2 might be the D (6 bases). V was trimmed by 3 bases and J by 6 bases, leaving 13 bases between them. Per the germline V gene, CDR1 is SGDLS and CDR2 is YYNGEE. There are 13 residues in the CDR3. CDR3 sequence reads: CASSARQTSEQYF. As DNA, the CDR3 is TGTGCCAGCAGCGCTAGACAGACTAGCGAGCAGTACTTC. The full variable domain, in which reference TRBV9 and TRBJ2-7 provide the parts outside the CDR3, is DSGVTQTPKHLITATGQRVTLRCSPRSGDLSVYWYQQSLDQGLQFLIQYYNGEERAKGNILERFSAQQFPDLHSELNLSSLELGDSALYFCASSARQTSEQYFGPGTRLTVT.

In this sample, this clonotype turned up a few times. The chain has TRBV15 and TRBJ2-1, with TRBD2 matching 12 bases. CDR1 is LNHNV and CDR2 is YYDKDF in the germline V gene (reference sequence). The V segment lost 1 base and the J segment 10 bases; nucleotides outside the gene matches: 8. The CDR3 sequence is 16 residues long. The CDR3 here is CATSRARLAGAREQFF. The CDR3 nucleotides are TGTGCCACCAGCAGAGCCCGACTAGCGGGAGCTAGGGAGCAGTTCTTC.

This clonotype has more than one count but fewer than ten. The CDR3 sequence: CASSLVMGTYGYTF. The CDR3 DNA sequence: TGTGCCAGCAGCTTAGTTATGGGGACCTATGGCTACACCTTC. The chain employs TRBV7-8 and TRBJ1-2; D possibly corresponds to TRBD1 (5 bases). This CDR3 is built from 14 residues. V lost 1 base to trimming and J lost 4 bases, with 10 bases between them. Germline-derived CDR1 and CDR2 are SGHVS and FQNEAQ.

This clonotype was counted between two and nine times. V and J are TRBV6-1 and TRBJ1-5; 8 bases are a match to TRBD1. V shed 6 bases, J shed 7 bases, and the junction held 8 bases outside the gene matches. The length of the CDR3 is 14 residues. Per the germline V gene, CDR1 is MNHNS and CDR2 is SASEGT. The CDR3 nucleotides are TGTGCCAGCAGCCCCGACAGGGGTGCGCAGCCCCAGCATTTT. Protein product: CASSPDRGAQPQHF.

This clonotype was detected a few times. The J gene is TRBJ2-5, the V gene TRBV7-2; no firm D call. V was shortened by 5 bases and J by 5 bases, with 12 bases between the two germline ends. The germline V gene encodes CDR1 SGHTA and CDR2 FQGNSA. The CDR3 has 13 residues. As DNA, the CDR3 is TGTGCCAGCAGCAGACCGGAGTTTGAGACCCAGTACTTC. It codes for CASSRPEFETQYF.

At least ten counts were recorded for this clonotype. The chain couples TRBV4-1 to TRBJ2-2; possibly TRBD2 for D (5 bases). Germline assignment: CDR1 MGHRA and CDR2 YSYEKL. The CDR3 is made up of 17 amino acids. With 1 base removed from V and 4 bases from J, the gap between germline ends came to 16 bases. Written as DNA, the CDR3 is TGCGCCAGCAGCCAAGTCCACACCAGCGAGGGCACCGGGGAGCTGTTTTTT. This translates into CASSQVHTSEGTGELFF.

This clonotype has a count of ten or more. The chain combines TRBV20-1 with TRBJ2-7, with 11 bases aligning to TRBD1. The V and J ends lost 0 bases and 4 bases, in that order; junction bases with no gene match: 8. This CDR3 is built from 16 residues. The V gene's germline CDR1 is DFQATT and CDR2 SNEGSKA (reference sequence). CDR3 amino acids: CSARDPGQGGGYEQYF. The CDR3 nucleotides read TGCAGTGCTAGAGATCCGGGACAGGGGGGTGGATACGAGCAGTACTTC.

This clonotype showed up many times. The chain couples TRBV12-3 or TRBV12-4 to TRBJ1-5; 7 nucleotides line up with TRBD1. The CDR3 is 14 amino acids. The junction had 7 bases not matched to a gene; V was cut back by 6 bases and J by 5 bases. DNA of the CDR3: TGTGCCAGCAGCGAGGGACAGCCATATCAGCCCCAGCATTTT. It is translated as CASSEGQPYQPQHF.

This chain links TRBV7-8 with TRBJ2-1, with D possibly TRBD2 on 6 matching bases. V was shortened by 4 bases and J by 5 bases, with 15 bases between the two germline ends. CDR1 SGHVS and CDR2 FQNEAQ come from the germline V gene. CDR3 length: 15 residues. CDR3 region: CASSWAPGSNNEQFF. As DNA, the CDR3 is TGTGCCAGCAGCTGGGCCCCCGGGAGTAACAATGAGCAGTTCTTC.

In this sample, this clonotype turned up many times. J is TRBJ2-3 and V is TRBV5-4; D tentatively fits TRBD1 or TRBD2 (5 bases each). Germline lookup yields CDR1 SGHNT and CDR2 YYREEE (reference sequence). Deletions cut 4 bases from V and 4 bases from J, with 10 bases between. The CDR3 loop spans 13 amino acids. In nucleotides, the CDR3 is TGTGCCAGCAGCAGGGACCGGCCAGATACGCAGTATTTT. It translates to CASSRDRPDTQYF.